The rows below give T cell receptor beta chains drawn from one sample of a study of blood T cell repertoires in COVID-19. Method: immunoSEQ multiplex PCR; TCRdb's copy keeps in-frame clones and lacks some. The sample records more than 45,000 clones, less than 90% being singletons. The sequenced material came from peripheral blood. These receptors were taken from a human donor with active COVID-19. The donor label of this sample is uncertain. Each CDR3 is given with its conserved first and last residue. Each record gives: clone size, V gene, J gene, D gene, CDR3 DNA, CDR3 protein. D genes are given only for firm matches. Expanded clones are given a class, and other clones once, few, many or no size at all.

clone size: -
V gene: TRBV5-1
J gene: TRBJ2-5
D gene: -
CDR3 DNA: TGCGCCAGCAGCGCCTCCGGGACCCAGTACTTC
CDR3 protein: CASSASGTQYF

clone size: -
V gene: TRBV4-1
J gene: TRBJ1-2
D gene: TRBD1
CDR3 DNA: TGCGCCAGCAGTCCGATACAGGGGAACTATGGCTACACCTTC
CDR3 protein: CASSPIQGNYGYTF

clone size: -
V gene: TRBV11-2
J gene: TRBJ2-1
D gene: -
CDR3 DNA: TGTGCCAGCAGCTCACACGGCGGGGGCGCCTACAATGAGCAGTTCTTC
CDR3 protein: CASSSHGGGAYNEQFF

clone size: once
V gene: TRBV11-2
J gene: TRBJ1-1
D gene: -
CDR3 DNA: TGTGCCAGCAGCGCGACCCAACTCGGGGGTGAAGCTTTCTTT
CDR3 protein: CASSATQLGGEAFF

clone size: -
V gene: TRBV7-3
J gene: TRBJ2-7
D gene: TRBD2
CDR3 DNA: TGTGCCAGCAGTCCTAGCGGGGGGGCTGAGGAGCAGTACTTC
CDR3 protein: CASSPSGGAEEQYF

clone size: -
V gene: TRBV5-1
J gene: TRBJ2-3
D gene: TRBD2
CDR3 DNA: TGCGCCAGCAGCCCCCACGGTAGCAGCGGGGGTACAGATACGCAGTATTTT
CDR3 protein: CASSPHGSSGGTDTQYF

clone size: -
V gene: TRBV29-1
J gene: TRBJ1-2
D gene: TRBD1
CDR3 DNA: TGCAGCGTTCTCCCCCCGGGACAGAGTACCTATGGCTACACCTTC
CDR3 protein: CSVLPPGQSTYGYTF

clone size: few
V gene: TRBV7-2
J gene: TRBJ2-6
D gene: -
CDR3 DNA: TGTGCCAGCAGGCAGGCGGGCTCTGGGGCCAACGTCCTGACTTTC
CDR3 protein: CASRQAGSGANVLTF

clone size: -
V gene: TRBV18
J gene: TRBJ1-4
D gene: -
CDR3 DNA: TGTGCCAGCTCACCACCAGGGGCCTTTGGTAACGAAAAACTGTTTTTT
CDR3 protein: CASSPPGAFGNEKLFF

clone size: few
V gene: TRBV5-4
J gene: TRBJ2-3
D gene: -
CDR3 DNA: TGTGCCAGCAGCCTTCCCGGGGGTTCAGATACGCAGTATTTT
CDR3 protein: CASSLPGGSDTQYF

clone size: -
V gene: TRBV7-3
J gene: TRBJ2-1
D gene: TRBD2
CDR3 DNA: TGTGCCAGCAGTGTTAGCGGGGCCTCCTACAATGAGCAGTTCTTC
CDR3 protein: CASSVSGASYNEQFF

clone size: -
V gene: TRBV5-1
J gene: TRBJ2-5
D gene: -
CDR3 DNA: TGCGCCAGCAGCTTGGAATACGGGGTAAAAGAGACCCAGTACTTC
CDR3 protein: CASSLEYGVKETQYF

clone size: -
V gene: TRBV6-4
J gene: TRBJ1-6
D gene: -
CDR3 DNA: TGTGCCAGCAGTGACTCATACTCCTATAATTCACCCCTCCACTTT
CDR3 protein: CASSDSYSYNSPLHF

clone size: -
V gene: TRBV4-3
J gene: TRBJ1-2
D gene: -
CDR3 DNA: TGCGCCAGCAGTCCCGCAGGGATTTTTAACTATGGCTACACCTTC
CDR3 protein: CASSPAGIFNYGYTF

clone size: -
V gene: TRBV12-3/TRBV12-4
J gene: TRBJ2-1
D gene: -
CDR3 DNA: TGTGCCAGTACAGGGTTCGATGAGCAGTTCTTC
CDR3 protein: CASTGFDEQFF

clone size: -
V gene: TRBV2
J gene: TRBJ1-1
D gene: -
CDR3 DNA: TGTGCCAGCACTCAGGGTTTTGGGGCTGAAGCTTTCTTT
CDR3 protein: CASTQGFGAEAFF